This T cell receptor beta chain was identified during a study of PD-L1 blockade in urothelial cancer. Study in general: T cells numbered a median of about 150,000 in the blood samples.

Points on this clone: No antigen is known for it.

Time point: peripheral blood 6 weeks after treatment start. Only in-frame clones appear in the TCRdb table, and some are missing; sequencing was by immunoSEQ multiplex PCR. The table has about 66,000 clones, roughly 86% seen once. This CDR3 spans 15 amino acids. The V and J ends lost 2 bases and 3 bases, in that order; junction bases with no gene match: 2. Germline V gives CDR1 SGHNT, CDR2 YENEEA. Findings and caveats of the study: Where pretreatment blood TCR clonality fell below the median, better survival was predicted.

Sequenced here: PBMCs, sampled around atezolizumab (anti-PD-L1) treatment. The chain uses TRBV11-3 and TRBJ2-1, with 9 bases that match TRBD2. This sequence was found in a man in his 60s with urothelial cancer. The CDR3 nucleotides are TGTGCCAGCAGCTTACGGACTAGCGACTACAATGAGCAGTTCTTC. This translates into CASSLRTSDYNEQFF.